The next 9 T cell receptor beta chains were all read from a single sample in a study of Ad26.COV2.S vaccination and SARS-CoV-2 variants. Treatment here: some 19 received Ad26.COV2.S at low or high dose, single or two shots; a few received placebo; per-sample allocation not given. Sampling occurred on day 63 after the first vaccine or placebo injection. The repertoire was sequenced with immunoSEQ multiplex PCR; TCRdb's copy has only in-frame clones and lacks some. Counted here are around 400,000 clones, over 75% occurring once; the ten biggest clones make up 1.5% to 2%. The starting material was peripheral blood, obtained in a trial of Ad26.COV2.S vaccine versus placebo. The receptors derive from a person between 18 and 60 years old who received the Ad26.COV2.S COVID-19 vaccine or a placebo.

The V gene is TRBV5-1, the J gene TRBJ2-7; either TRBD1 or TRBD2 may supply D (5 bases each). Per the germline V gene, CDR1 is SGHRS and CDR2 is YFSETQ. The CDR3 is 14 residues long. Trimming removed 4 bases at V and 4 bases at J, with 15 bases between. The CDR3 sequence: CASSQKAGTYEQYF. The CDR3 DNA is TGCGCCAGCAGCCAGAAGGCAGGGACGTACGAGCAGTACTTC.

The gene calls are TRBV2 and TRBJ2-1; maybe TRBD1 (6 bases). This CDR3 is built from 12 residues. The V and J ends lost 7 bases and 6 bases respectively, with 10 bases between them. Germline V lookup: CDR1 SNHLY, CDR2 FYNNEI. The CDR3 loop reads CASNTGRNEQFF. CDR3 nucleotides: TGTGCCAGCAACACAGGGCGCAATGAGCAGTTCTTC.

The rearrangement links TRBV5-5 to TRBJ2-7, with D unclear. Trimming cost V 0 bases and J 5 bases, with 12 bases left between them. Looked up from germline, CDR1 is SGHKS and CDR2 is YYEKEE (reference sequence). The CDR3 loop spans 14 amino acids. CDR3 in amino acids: CASSLVKGRNEQYF. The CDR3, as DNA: TGTGCCAGCAGCTTGGTTAAGGGTCGAAACGAGCAGTACTTC.

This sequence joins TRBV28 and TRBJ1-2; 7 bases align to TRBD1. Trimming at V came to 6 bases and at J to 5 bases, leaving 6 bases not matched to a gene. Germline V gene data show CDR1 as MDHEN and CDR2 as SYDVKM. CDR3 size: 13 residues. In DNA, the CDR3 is TGTGCCAGCAGCACCGGGACAGCATATGGCTACACCTTC. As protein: CASSTGTAYGYTF.

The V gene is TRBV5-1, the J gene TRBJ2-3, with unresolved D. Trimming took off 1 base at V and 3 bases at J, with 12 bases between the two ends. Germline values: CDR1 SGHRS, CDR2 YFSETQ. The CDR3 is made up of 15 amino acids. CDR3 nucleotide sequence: TGCGCCAGCAGCTTGTCGGCCATTGGAACAGATACGCAGTATTTT. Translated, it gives CASSLSAIGTDTQYF. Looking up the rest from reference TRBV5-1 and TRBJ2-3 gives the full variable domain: KAGVTQTPRYLIKTRGQQVTLSCSPISGHRSVSWYQQTPGQGLQFLFEYFSETQRNKGNFPGRFSGRQFSNSRSEMNVSTLELGDSALYLCASSLSAIGTDTQYFGPGTRLTVL.

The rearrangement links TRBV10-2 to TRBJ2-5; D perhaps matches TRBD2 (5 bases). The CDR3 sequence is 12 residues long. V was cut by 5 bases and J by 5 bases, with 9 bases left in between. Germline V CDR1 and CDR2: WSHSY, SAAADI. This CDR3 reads CASSSSFETQYF. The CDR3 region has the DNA TGCGCCAGCAGTTCTAGCTTCGAGACCCAGTACTTC.

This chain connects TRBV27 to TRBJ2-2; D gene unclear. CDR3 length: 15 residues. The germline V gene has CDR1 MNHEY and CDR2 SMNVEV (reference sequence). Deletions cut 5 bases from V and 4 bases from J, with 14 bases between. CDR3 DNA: TGTGCCAGCAGTCTGTTCCCCGCGCGCACCGGGGAGCTGTTTTTT. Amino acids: CASSLFPARTGELFF.

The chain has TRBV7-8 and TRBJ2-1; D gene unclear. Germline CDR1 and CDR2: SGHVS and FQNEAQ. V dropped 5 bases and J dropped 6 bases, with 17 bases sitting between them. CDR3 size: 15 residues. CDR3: CASSPGWTSVNEQFF. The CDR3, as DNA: TGTGCCAGCAGCCCAGGTTGGACGTCGGTCAATGAGCAGTTCTTC.

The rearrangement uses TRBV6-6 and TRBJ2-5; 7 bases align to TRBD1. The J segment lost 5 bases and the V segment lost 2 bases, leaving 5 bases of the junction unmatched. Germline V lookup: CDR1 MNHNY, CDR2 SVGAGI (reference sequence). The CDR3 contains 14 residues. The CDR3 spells CASSYGQEAETQYF. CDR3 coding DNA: TGTGCCAGCAGTTACGGACAGGAGGCGGAGACCCAGTACTTC.